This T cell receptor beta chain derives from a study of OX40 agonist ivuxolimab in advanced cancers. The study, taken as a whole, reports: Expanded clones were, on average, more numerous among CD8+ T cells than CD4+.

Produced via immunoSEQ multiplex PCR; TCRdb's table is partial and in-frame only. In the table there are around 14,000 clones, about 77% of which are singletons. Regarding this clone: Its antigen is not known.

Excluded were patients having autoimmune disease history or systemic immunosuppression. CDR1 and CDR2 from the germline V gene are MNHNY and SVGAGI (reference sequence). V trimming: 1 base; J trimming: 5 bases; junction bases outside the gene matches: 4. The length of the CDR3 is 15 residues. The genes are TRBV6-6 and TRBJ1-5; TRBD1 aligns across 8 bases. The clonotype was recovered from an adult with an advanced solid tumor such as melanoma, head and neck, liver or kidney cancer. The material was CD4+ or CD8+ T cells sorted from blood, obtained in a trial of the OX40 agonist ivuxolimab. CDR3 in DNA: TGTGCCAGCAGTTACTACCCGGGACAGGATCAGCCCCAGCATTTT. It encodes CASSYYPGQDQPQHF.